What follows are 26 T cell receptor beta chains derived from one specimen sequenced in a study of human T cells and chemical hapten exposure. Stated time point: pre-sensitization, week 0. Documented treatment: therapeutic diphenylcyclopropenone sensitization with weekly scalp DPC. Extraction of total RNA was performed on unfractionated whole blood. Via MiXCR, TCRdb re-called the RACE reads, giving one row per CDR3 protein. The data contain some 49,000 distinct CDR3 sequences, 9.5% to 10% of them singletons. Sequencing was performed on whole blood, taken in connection with sensitization to the hapten diphenylcyclopropenone (DPC). The receptors here all came from a woman in her thirties with alopecia areata. Some clones in this sample may be carry-over from other donors' samples.

This clonotype has only a few counts. The chain is built from TRBV7-9 and TRBJ2-3; TRBD2 might be the D (5 bases). V shed 1 base and J shed 6 bases, with 14 bases lying between them. The CDR3 is 15 residues long. The germline V gene has CDR1 SEHNR and CDR2 FQNEAQ (reference sequence). CDR3 region: CASSLGSGTGDTQYF. The CDR3 nucleotides are TGTGCCAGCAGCTTAGGGTCCGGAACGGGGGATACGCAGTATTTT.

This sequence joins TRBV7-9 and TRBJ1-5; the D gene is possibly TRBD1 (6 bases). V gave up 0 bases and J gave up 6 bases, with 12 bases separating them. CDR3 length: 15 residues. Germline V lookup: CDR1 SEHNR, CDR2 FQNEAQ (reference sequence). The CDR3 DNA follows: TGTGCCAGCAGCTTAGCAGGGGGTGGGAGTCAGCCCCAGCATTTT. Amino acids: CASSLAGGGSQPQHF.

This clonotype showed up just a few times. V usage is TRBV12-3 or TRBV12-4 and J usage is TRBJ1-1; 8 bases line up with TRBD1. V gave up 3 bases and J gave up 3 bases; unmatched junction bases: 3. The CDR3 is 14 residues long. The CDR3 region is CASSLTGDYTEAFF. For the CDR3, the DNA is TGTGCCAGCAGTTTGACAGGGGACTACACTGAAGCTTTCTTT.

V is TRBV6-2 or TRBV6-3 and J is TRBJ2-7; 7 positions agree with TRBD2. The CDR3 is 14 amino acids. Trimming cost V 8 bases and J 0 bases; bases outside gene matches: 7. Germline V gives CDR1 MNHEY, CDR2 SVGEGT. CDR3 residues: CASGLRGSSYEQYF. The CDR3 nucleotides read TGTGCCAGCGGCCTGCGGGGGAGCTCCTACGAGCAGTACTTC.

This clonotype was recorded a few times. The chain uses TRBV12-3 or TRBV12-4 and TRBJ2-3, with TRBD2 identical over 16 bases. This CDR3 contains 22 residues. The trim removed 6 bases at V and 4 bases at J, leaving 22 bases unmatched. The CDR3 DNA sequence: TGTGCCAGCAGCCCCGGGACTAGCGGGGGGGTAAAGCCTCTAAAGGTGGCAGATACGCAGTATTTT. Its protein product is CASSPGTSGGVKPLKVADTQYF.

This clonotype is a singleton in its sample. V usage is TRBV24-1 and J usage is TRBJ2-2; D is ambiguous. V lost 7 bases and J lost 4, with 9 bases in between. Germline CDR1 is KGHDR and CDR2 is SFDVKD. This CDR3 is built from 13 residues. The CDR3 region is CATSVDATGELFF. CDR3 nucleotide sequence: TGTGCCACCAGCGTCGATGCCACCGGGGAGCTGTTTTTT.

The table lists this clonotype with a few counts. The J gene is TRBJ1-2, the V gene TRBV6-5; TRBD1 matches at 8 bases. Trimming took 2 bases from V and 2 from J; bases not matched to a gene: 4. CDR3 size: 15 residues. CDR1 and CDR2 (germline): MNHEY, SVGAGI. CDR3 loop: CASSYGPGGNYGYTF. Here the CDR3 DNA reads TGTGCCAGCAGTTACGGGCCAGGGGGCAACTATGGCTACACCTTC.

A few counts support this clonotype. The rearrangement joins TRBV7-2 to TRBJ2-7; 13 bases align to TRBD2. In germline, CDR1 is SGHTA, CDR2 FQGNSA. V lost 1 base and J lost 9; bases outside the gene matches: 6. The CDR3 covers 15 residues. CDR3 sequence: CASSLGLAGGGGQYF. The CDR3 DNA reads as TGTGCCAGCAGCTTAGGACTAGCGGGGGGAGGAGGGCAGTACTTC.

There are a few counts of this clonotype. This chain uses TRBV12-3 or TRBV12-4 with TRBJ1-1; no clear D gene. This CDR3 contains 11 residues. Trimming took off 7 bases at V and 0 bases at J, with 3 bases between the two ends. CDR3 in amino acids: CASTLNTEAFF. Here the CDR3 DNA reads TGTGCCAGCACCCTGAACACTGAAGCTTTCTTT.

The chain employs TRBV20-1 and TRBJ1-5; a weak D match, TRBD1 (5 bases). V was pared by 6 bases and J by 6 bases, with 12 bases between. Germline V gene data show CDR1 as DFQATT and CDR2 as SNEGSKA (reference sequence). The CDR3 has 12 amino acids. CDR3 loop: CSAWGRVQPQHF. Here the CDR3 DNA reads TGCAGTGCCTGGGGCAGGGTTCAGCCCCAGCATTTT.

The chain uses TRBV20-1 and TRBJ2-4; TRBD1 might be the D (6 bases). The CDR3 is 15 amino acids. Germline V gene data show CDR1 as DFQATT and CDR2 as SNEGSKA (reference sequence). The germline V and J ends were trimmed by 4 bases and 8 bases, with 21 bases remaining between them. The CDR3 nucleotides are TGCAGTGCTATGAATGCCGTACAGGGTCGATACATTCAGTACTTC. It yields the protein CSAMNAVQGRYIQYF.

The rearrangement uses TRBV14 and TRBJ1-1; D is unresolved. The CDR3 runs to 13 residues. Trimming cost V 2 bases and J 7 bases, with 11 bases left between them. From germline, CDR1 is SGHDN and CDR2 FVKESK. The CDR3 DNA sequence: TGTGCCAGCAGCCAACACCAAGGGAGTGAAGCTTTCTTT. Amino acids: CASSQHQGSEAFF.

This clonotype was observed a few times. This chain's CDR3 is CASSLGGKGANSPLHF. In DNA, the CDR3 is TGTGCCAGCAGCTTAGGTGGGAAAGGGGCAAATTCACCCCTCCACTTT. V gene TRBV7-8 combines with J gene TRBJ1-6, with D tentatively TRBD1 (5 bases). Germline assignment: CDR1 SGHVS and CDR2 FQNEAQ. The CDR3 loop spans 16 amino acids. V lost 1 base to trimming and J lost 7 bases, with 14 bases between them.

This clonotype appeared a few times. The chain employs TRBV29-1 and TRBJ1-1; 7 bases agree with TRBD1. J lost 3 bases, V lost 6 bases, and 7 bases had no gene match. CDR3 length: 13 residues. The germline gives CDR1 SQVTM, CDR2 ANQGSEA. CDR3 residues: CSVGQAQDTEAFF. CDR3 nucleotides: TGCAGCGTAGGACAGGCCCAAGACACTGAAGCTTTCTTT. Full variable domain (remainder filled in from reference TRBV29-1 and TRBJ1-1): SAVISQKPSRDICQRGTSLTIQCQVDSQVTMMFWYRQQPGQSLTLIATANQGSEATYESGFVIDKFPISRPNLTFSTLTVSNMSPEDSSIYLCSVGQAQDTEAFFGQGTRLTVV.

This clonotype was observed many times. The chain is built from TRBV5-1 and TRBJ2-5, with 7 bases fitting TRBD2. The CDR3 sequence is 14 residues long. With 4 bases clipped from V and 5 bases from J, the junction kept 8 bases outside the gene matches. CDR1 is SGHRS and CDR2 is YFSETQ in the germline V gene. CDR3 DNA sequence: TGCGCCAGCAGCATGGGACTAAGAGGGGAGACCCAGTACTTC. Residues: CASSMGLRGETQYF. Looking up the rest from reference TRBV5-1 and TRBJ2-5 gives the full variable domain: KAGVTQTPRYLIKTRGQQVTLSCSPISGHRSVSWYQQTPGQGLQFLFEYFSETQRNKGNFPGRFSGRQFSNSRSEMNVSTLELGDSALYLCASSMGLRGETQYFGPGTRLLVL.

This clonotype occurred a few times. This sequence joins TRBV28 and TRBJ2-5; D possibly corresponds to TRBD1 (5 bases). The CDR3 covers 18 residues. Trimming removed 3 bases from V and 2 bases from J, with 22 bases in between. CDR1 and CDR2 from the germline V gene are MDHEN and SYDVKM. The chain's CDR3 is CASSFVPQQGSVQETQYF. The CDR3 DNA is TGTGCCAGCAGTTTTGTCCCGCAGCAGGGATCAGTTCAAGAGACCCAGTACTTC.

This clonotype was recorded at least ten times. The chain employs TRBV5-1 and TRBJ1-1, with a possible D match to TRBD1 (5 bases). Germline-derived CDR1 and CDR2 are SGHRS and YFSETQ. Trimming cost V 3 bases and J 4 bases, with 19 bases left between them. The length of the CDR3 is 16 residues. The CDR3 bases are TGCGCCAGCAGCTCTAGACAAACAGGTTCCGGCACTGAAGCTTTCTTT. It codes for CASSSRQTGSGTEAFF. The variable domain in full, completed from reference TRBV5-1 and TRBJ1-1, reads KAGVTQTPRYLIKTRGQQVTLSCSPISGHRSVSWYQQTPGQGLQFLFEYFSETQRNKGNFPGRFSGRQFSNSRSEMNVSTLELGDSALYLCASSSRQTGSGTEAFFGQGTRLTVV.

The rearrangement links TRBV6-5 to TRBJ2-2, with D perhaps matching TRBD1 (6 bases). The germline V gene has CDR1 MNHEY and CDR2 SVGAGI. Trimming took off 2 bases at V and 4 bases at J, with 14 bases between the two ends. This CDR3 has 16 amino acids. The CDR3 protein is CASSYPTGFTTGELFF. CDR3 sequence (DNA): TGTGCCAGCAGTTACCCAACAGGGTTCACCACCGGGGAGCTGTTTTTT.

Only a few counts were recorded for this clonotype. A much larger clone differs by one base, so this may be a read error. The chain joins TRBV12-3 or TRBV12-4 to TRBJ1-2, with D tentatively TRBD1 (6 bases). The CDR3 runs to 12 residues. The CDR3 loop reads CASSLGGYGYNF. The CDR3 nucleotides read TGTGCCAGCAGTTTGGGGGGCTATGGCTACAACTTC.

V and J are TRBV20-1 and TRBJ2-7; TRBD1 might be the D (5 bases). Germline CDR1 reads DFQATT; CDR2 reads SNEGSKA (reference sequence). This CDR3 is built from 14 residues. Trimming took off 1 base at V and 5 bases at J, with 15 bases between the two ends. Here the CDR3 reads CSARGGSYLDEQYF. CDR3 DNA sequence: TGCAGTGCTAGAGGGGGCAGTTACCTTGACGAGCAGTACTTC.

This clonotype was observed a few times. This chain joins TRBV9 and TRBJ1-2, with D possibly being TRBD1 (6 bases). CDR3 length: 15 residues. Per germline, CDR1 SGDLS and CDR2 YYNGEE. V gave up 3 bases and J gave up 8 bases, with 20 bases separating them. The CDR3 DNA reads TGTGCCAGCAGCGCCCACAGGGAGCTGACGGGAGGCTACACCTTC. Amino acids: CASSAHRELTGGYTF.

Only a few counts were recorded for this clonotype. The chain joins TRBV5-1 to TRBJ1-4, with D uncertain. This CDR3 comprises 14 residues. Germline V gives CDR1 SGHRS, CDR2 YFSETQ. The ends were cut back, 0 bases at V and 5 bases at J, with 8 bases in the middle. The CDR3 sequence is CASSLGRPNEKLFF. CDR3 nucleotide sequence: TGCGCCAGCAGCTTGGGACGACCAAATGAAAAACTGTTTTTT. The full variable domain, completed using reference TRBV5-1 and TRBJ1-4, is KAGVTQTPRYLIKTRGQQVTLSCSPISGHRSVSWYQQTPGQGLQFLFEYFSETQRNKGNFPGRFSGRQFSNSRSEMNVSTLELGDSALYLCASSLGRPNEKLFFGSGTQLSVL.

This clonotype has only a few counts. V gene TRBV6-2 or TRBV6-3 combines with J gene TRBJ2-3; 8 positions agree with TRBD2. Germline CDR1 MNHEY, CDR2 SVGEGT. V shed 2 bases and J 2 bases; nucleotides not matched to a gene: 6. The CDR3 sequence is 16 residues long. The CDR3 DNA reads TGTGCCAGCAGTTACGAGGCGGGGGGCATCACAGATACGCAGTATTTT. Its translation: CASSYEAGGITDTQYF.

This clonotype was detected only a few times. The V and J genes are TRBV7-9 and TRBJ2-3; TRBD2 matches 9 bases. This CDR3 is 17 amino acids long. The junction had 10 bases not matched to a gene; V was cut back by 1 base and J by 5 bases. Germline CDR1 is SEHNR and CDR2 is FQNEAQ (reference sequence). The CDR3 here is CASSLVGGGAYKDTQYF. The CDR3 DNA reads TGTGCCAGCAGCTTAGTTGGCGGGGGGGCCTATAAAGATACGCAGTATTTT. Supplemented by reference TRBV7-9 and TRBJ2-3, the full variable domain reads DTGVSQNPRHKITKRGQNVTFRCDPISEHNRLYWYRQTLGQGPEFLTYFQNEAQLEKSRLLSDRFSAERPKGSFSTLEIQRTEQGDSAMYLCASSLVGGGAYKDTQYFGPGTRLTVL.

In its sample, this clonotype was seen many times. V usage is TRBV10-3 and J usage is TRBJ2-7; D is ambiguous. The ends were cut back, 0 bases at V and 1 base at J, with 4 bases in the middle. This CDR3 is built from 13 residues. CDR1 ENHRY and CDR2 SYGVKD come from the germline V gene. The CDR3 coding sequence is TGTGCCATCAGTGAGTCCCAGTCCTACGAGCAGTACTTC. Encoded protein: CAISESQSYEQYF.

This clonotype was seen a handful of times. The chain joins TRBV4-2 to TRBJ2-3, with TRBD2 matching 15 bases. V was pared by 0 bases and J by 6 bases, with 7 bases of the junction left unmatched. The CDR3 has 18 residues. Germline V lookup: CDR1 LGHNA, CDR2 YNFKEQ. The CDR3 coding sequence is TGTGCCAGCAGCCAAGAAGCCCCCGGGACTAGCGGGGGGGATACGCAGTATTTT. This codes for CASSQEAPGTSGGDTQYF.